This T cell receptor (beta chain) was identified during a study of Graves' ophthalmopathy and Graves' hyperthyroidism. Using RNA transcripts, the TCR beta CDR3 regions were amplified. Second-round multiplex PCR came after a first-round RT-PCR that employed HTBI primers. TCRdb processed the multiplex PCR reads anew with MiXCR; each CDR3 protein has one entry. The sample contains 650,000 to 800,000 distinct CDR3 sequences, about two fifths of which appear only once. Points from the study as a whole: This model predicted ophthalmopathy progression (sensitivity roughly 71%, specificity 72% to 85%). Researchers report that a 13-signature model separated ophthalmopathy from stable hyperthyroidism, posting around 90% sensitivity and 75% to 84% specificity.

Note on this clonotype: The antigen is not known.

Ophthalmopathy was moderately-to-severely active, CAS at least 3, NOSPECS at least 4, lasting under 3 months. Isolation of PBMCs was performed using 7.5 to 10 ml of fresh peripheral blood. The sequenced sample was peripheral blood. This TCR was sampled from an adult man with Graves' ophthalmopathy.

Here the CDR3 DNA reads TGTGCCAGCAGCTGGGGGGTGTTTTCCTACGAGCAGTACTTC. Its protein is CASSWGVFSYEQYF. The rearrangement links TRBV5-6 to TRBJ2-7; perhaps TRBD2 as D (6 bases). The CDR3 is 14 residues long. CDR1 is SGHDT and CDR2 is YYEEEE in the germline V gene. V was clipped by 3 bases and J by 1 base, with 11 bases between them.